This T cell receptor beta chain was observed in a study of T cells after yellow fever vaccination. One entry per CDR3 protein results from TCRdb running MiXCR on the 5' RACE reads. Seen here are approximately 580,000 distinct CDR3 sequences, 17% observed once, and the top ten hold roughly 17%. The CDR3 is 18 amino acids. The V gene end was trimmed by 3 bases and the J gene end by 4 bases; junction bases not matched to a gene: 11. Germline V gives CDR1 KGHDR, CDR2 SFDVKD. The sequences come from PBMCs, collected more than 4 days after the first yellow fever vaccination. The TCR comes from a man aged 18-30 years who received the YFV17D yellow fever vaccine. V usage is TRBV24-1 and J usage is TRBJ2-6; 7 bases line up with TRBD1. The CDR3: CATSDRKGGATGANVLTF. The CDR3, as DNA: TGTGCCACCAGTGATCGCAAAGGGGGCGCGACCGGGGCCAACGTCCTGACTTTC.